The subject of this entry is one T cell receptor (beta chain). Antigen: not known. These data belong to a study of cytomegalovirus exposure and HLA in healthy donors. Broader study findings: Sequencing likely generated an artifact that appeared as a cluster of highly shared sequence variants. A later analysis, which compared TCR beta chains of equal frequency, found the HLA-associated ones more clonally expanded.

Primers included in the PCR were 60 Vbeta and 13 Jbeta primers. Generated by immunoSEQ multiplex PCR, the TCRdb table keeps only in-frame clones and is missing some. The profile covers some 120,000 clones, with around 82% appearing a single time and 0.95% to 1.5% taken by the ten largest. In germline, CDR1 is MDHEN, CDR2 SYDVKM. The CDR3 is 21 amino acids. V lost 4 bases, J lost 4 bases, and 16 bases stayed unmatched. The chain has TRBV28 and TRBJ2-6, with 13 bases that match TRBD2. The source is a female donor in good health and CMV-seronegative. Sequenced: PBMCs. The CDR3 sequence: CASSSLLAGGPSLFGANVLTF. CDR3 sequence (DNA): TGTGCCAGCAGTTCCCTACTAGCGGGAGGGCCTAGTTTGTTCGGGGCCAACGTCCTGACTTTC.